This T cell receptor beta chain was identified in a study of memory CD4+ T cells and cytomegalovirus serostatus. Study conclusions and caveats: CMV serostatus prediction reached median AUC about 0.96, or 0.93 with US-trained model.

With 1 base removed from V and 4 bases from J, the gap between germline ends came to 7 bases. The CDR3 is 13 amino acids. From germline, CDR1 is SGHNT and CDR2 YENEEA. About this clone: The antigen remains undetermined.

The sort gate was single viable CD3+CD4+CD8-CD45RO+ cells for memory CD4+ T cells. Per the study methods: After removing out-of-frame reads, over 2 million distinct TCRbeta sequences remained. Profiled with immunoSEQ multiplex PCR; TCRdb holds only in-frame clones, not every one. V and J calls and clone size come straight from that table; D and trimming were deduced from the DNA. This table holds approximately 53,000 clones, over 75% found once. This receptor was identified in an adult in good health and CMV-seronegative. The sample taken for sequencing was memory CD4+ T cells from blood. The chain combines TRBV11-3 with TRBJ1-1; the D is unclear. CDR3 DNA: TGTGCCAGCAGCTTAGGCATAGCCACTGAAGCTTTCTTT. It is translated as CASSLGIATEAFF.